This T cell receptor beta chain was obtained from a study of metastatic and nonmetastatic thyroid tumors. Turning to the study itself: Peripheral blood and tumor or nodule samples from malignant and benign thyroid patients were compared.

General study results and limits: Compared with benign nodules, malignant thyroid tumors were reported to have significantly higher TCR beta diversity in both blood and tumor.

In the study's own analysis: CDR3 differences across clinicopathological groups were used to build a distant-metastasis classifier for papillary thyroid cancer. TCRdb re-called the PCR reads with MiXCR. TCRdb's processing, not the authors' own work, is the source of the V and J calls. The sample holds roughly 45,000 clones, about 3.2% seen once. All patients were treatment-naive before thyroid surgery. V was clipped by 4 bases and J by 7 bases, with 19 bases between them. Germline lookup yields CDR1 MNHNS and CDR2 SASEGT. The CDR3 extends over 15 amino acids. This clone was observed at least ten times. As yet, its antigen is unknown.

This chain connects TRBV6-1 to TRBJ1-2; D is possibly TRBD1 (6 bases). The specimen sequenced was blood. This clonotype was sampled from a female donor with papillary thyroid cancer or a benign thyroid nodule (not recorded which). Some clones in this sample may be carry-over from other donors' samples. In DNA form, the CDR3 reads TGTGCCAGCAGTGTTGGGTTGGAGGGGGTCGGTGGCTACACCTTC. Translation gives CASSVGLEGVGGYTF.